These T cell receptor beta chains were read from a single sample in a study of Ad26.COV2.S vaccination and SARS-CoV-2 variants. Data came from immunoSEQ multiplex PCR; TCRdb stores just in-frame clones and leaves some out. The sample holds 300,000 to 350,000 clones, about 86% seen once. This specimen consisted of peripheral blood, obtained in a trial of Ad26.COV2.S vaccine versus placebo. These receptors all stem from a person between 18 and 59 years old who received the Ad26.COV2.S COVID-19 vaccine or a placebo. CDR3s include the opening cysteine and the closing phenylalanine or tryptophan. The D gene is left open where the match is weak. Expanded clones are given a class, and other clones once, few, many or no size at all.

j_gene,abundance,d_gene,v_gene,CDR3aa,CDR3nt
TRBJ2-7,-,-,TRBV6-6,CASSLGRGAYEQYF,TGTGCCAGCAGTTTGGGGCGGGGAGCCTACGAGCAGTACTTC
TRBJ2-7,few,-,TRBV6-2/TRBV6-3,CASSYPGMGFYEQYF,TGTGCCAGCAGTTACCCTGGGATGGGGTTTTACGAGCAGTACTTC
TRBJ1-2,-,-,TRBV7-9,CASSPPPIEDYGYTF,TGTGCCAGCAGCCCTCCCCCCATCGAGGACTATGGCTACACCTTC
TRBJ2-6,-,-,TRBV23-1,CASSQLRGAGANVLTF,TGCGCCAGCAGTCAATTGAGGGGTGCAGGGGCCAACGTCCTGACTTTC
TRBJ2-1,-,TRBD2,TRBV11-2,CASSSRHGTRNEQFF,TGTGCCAGCAGCTCACGACACGGGACTAGAAATGAGCAGTTCTTC
TRBJ1-2,-,-,TRBV6-5,CASSSRTTNYGYTF,TGTGCCAGCAGTTCGAGGACCACCAACTATGGCTACACCTTC
TRBJ2-7,many,-,TRBV9,CASSGDLTTYEQYF,TGTGCCAGCAGCGGGGACTTGACTACCTACGAGCAGTACTTC
TRBJ1-1,-,-,TRBV28,CASTFGGNTEAFF,TGTGCCAGCACCTTCGGGGGGAACACTGAAGCTTTCTTT
TRBJ2-2,-,TRBD1,TRBV10-3,CAIGGTGAHTGELFF,TGTGCCATCGGGGGGACAGGTGCTCACACCGGGGAGCTGTTTTTT
TRBJ1-5,-,-,TRBV11-2,CASSLEGSGPQHF,TGTGCCAGCAGCTTAGAAGGGAGTGGGCCCCAGCATTTT
TRBJ2-1,-,TRBD2,TRBV9,CASSELATSYNEQFF,TGTGCCAGCAGCGAACTAGCGACCTCCTACAATGAGCAGTTCTTC
TRBJ2-1,-,TRBD2,TRBV28,CASSLASGLFNEQFF,TGTGCCAGCAGTTTAGCTAGCGGGTTGTTCAATGAGCAGTTCTTC
TRBJ2-6,-,-,TRBV5-1,CASSSQGRSGANVLTF,TGCGCCAGCAGCTCACAGGGTCGCTCTGGGGCCAACGTCCTGACTTTC
TRBJ2-2,-,-,TRBV4-2,CASSRTQGKGTGELFF,TGTGCCAGCAGCAGGACGCAGGGGAAGGGCACCGGGGAGCTGTTTTTT
TRBJ2-7,-,-,TRBV5-1,CASSLAYQPYEQYF,TGCGCCAGCAGCTTGGCCTATCAGCCCTACGAGCAGTACTTC
TRBJ2-2,-,-,TRBV7-8,CASSLVDTGELFF,TGTGCCAGCAGCTTAGTAGACACCGGGGAGCTGTTTTTT
TRBJ2-3,-,TRBD1,TRBV5-3,CARSPGQYTDTQYF,TGTGCCAGAAGCCCGGGACAGTATACAGATACGCAGTATTTT
TRBJ1-4,few,-,TRBV11-2,CASSLRATNEKLFF,TGTGCCAGCAGCCTCAGGGCAACTAATGAAAAACTGTTTTTT
TRBJ1-1,-,-,TRBV19,CASSIQGSGEAFF,TGTGCCAGTAGTATACAGGGAAGCGGTGAAGCTTTCTTT
TRBJ2-1,once,-,TRBV12-3/TRBV12-4,CASTALGNEQFF,TGTGCCAGCACCGCCCTGGGCAATGAGCAGTTCTTC
TRBJ2-3,-,-,TRBV28,CASSDRHTQYF,TGTGCCAGCAGTGACCGGCATACGCAGTATTTT
TRBJ1-6,-,-,TRBV7-9,CASRDQGRNSPLHF,TGTGCCAGCAGAGATCAGGGGAGGAATTCACCCCTCCACTTT
TRBJ2-7,-,-,TRBV11-2,CASSLPYGYEQYF,TGTGCCAGCAGCCTCCCGTATGGGTACGAGCAGTACTTC
TRBJ2-3,-,-,TRBV12-5,CASGRSSLTDTQYF,TGTGCTAGTGGCCGTAGTTCCCTCACAGATACGCAGTATTTT
TRBJ1-1,-,-,TRBV30,CASTWGARRMNTEAFF,TGTGCCTCCACTTGGGGGGCCAGGCGTATGAACACTGAAGCTTTCTTT
TRBJ1-2,-,-,TRBV10-3,CAISEGVNYGYTF,TGTGCCATCAGTGAAGGAGTAAACTATGGCTACACCTTC
TRBJ2-7,once,-,TRBV3-1/TRBV3-2,CASSVNYEQYF,TGTGCCAGCAGCGTAAACTACGAGCAGTACTTC
TRBJ1-6,-,-,TRBV7-9,CASSPTTTGLGSPLHF,TGTGCCAGCAGCCCCACAACCACAGGGTTAGGTTCACCCCTCCACTTT
TRBJ1-5,-,-,TRBV5-1,CASSLVPQGSNQPQHF,TGCGCCAGCAGCTTGGTTCCCCAGGGGAGCAATCAGCCCCAGCATTTT
TRBJ1-2,-,-,TRBV7-2,CASSSRAYGYTF,TGTGCCAGCAGCTCCAGGGCCTATGGCTACACCTTC
TRBJ2-7,-,-,TRBV27,CASTQGLGIPSEQYF,TGTGCCAGCACCCAAGGATTGGGGATCCCTAGCGAGCAGTACTTC
TRBJ1-5,-,TRBD1,TRBV4-3,CASSQDPRGDQPQHF,TGCGCCAGCAGCCAAGATCCCAGGGGGGATCAGCCCCAGCATTTT
TRBJ2-1,-,-,TRBV7-9,CASSLGILNEQFF,TGTGCCAGCAGCTTAGGGATACTCAATGAGCAGTTCTTC
TRBJ1-5,-,TRBD1,TRBV3-1/TRBV3-2,CASSQGGQGQPQHF,TGTGCCAGCAGCCAAGGAGGACAGGGCCAGCCCCAGCATTTT
TRBJ2-1,-,-,TRBV28,CASSLAPYNEQFF,TGTGCCAGCAGTTTAGCGCCTTATAATGAGCAGTTCTTC
TRBJ1-5,once,-,TRBV24-1,CARGGDNQPQHF,TGTGCCAGAGGTGGGGACAATCAGCCCCAGCATTTT
TRBJ1-5,once,TRBD1,TRBV19,CASSINRGRNQPQHF,TGTGCCAGTAGTATTAACAGGGGGCGAAATCAGCCCCAGCATTTT
TRBJ1-2,-,TRBD1,TRBV5-1,CASSLGQGAGGYTF,TGCGCCAGCAGCTTGGGACAGGGGGCAGGTGGCTACACCTTC